The 12 T cell receptor beta chains below all came from one sample that was sequenced in a study of CD8 T cells in ankylosing spondylitis. Study results and limitations: Typical of ankylosing spondylitis blood, it appeared, was a TCR beta motif of roughly eight highly homologous variants.

No cognate antigen is known for these TCRs. MiXCR, applied by TCRdb to the 5' RACE reads, yields one record per CDR3 protein. The sample has approximately 400,000 distinct CDR3 sequences, roughly 27% seen once. What was sequenced was blood, either unsorted or a sorted T cell fraction (not recorded which). These receptors originate from a male donor with ankylosing spondylitis.

This chain connects TRBV19 to TRBJ2-4; D is undetermined. Per germline, CDR1 LNHDA and CDR2 SQIVND (reference sequence). V was trimmed by 7 bases and J by 0 bases, leaving 10 bases between them. CDR3 size: 14 residues. CDR3: CASNSILAKNIQYF. CDR3 bases: TGTGCCAGTAATTCCATTCTAGCCAAAAACATTCAGTACTTC. The full variable domain, rest sourced from reference TRBV19 and TRBJ2-4, is DGGITQSPKYLFRKEGQNVTLSCEQNLNHDAMYWYRQDPGQGLRLIYYSQIVNDFQKGDIAEGYSVSREKKESFPLTVTSAQKNPTAFYLCASNSILAKNIQYFGAGTRLSVL.

A few counts support this clonotype. A read error may produce the germline difference seen at one junction end. V and J are TRBV7-9 and TRBJ2-1, with 9 bases identical to TRBD1. The CDR3 contains 13 residues. Germline CDR1 is SEHNR and CDR2 is FQNEAQ (reference sequence). CDR3 bases: TGTGCCAGCAGCTTAGAATCCCGGGACAGGGCTCTCTTC. Translation gives CASSLESRDRALF.

This clonotype was seen a few times. V gene TRBV7-2 combines with J gene TRBJ1-5; D call uncertain. The CDR3 is 16 residues long. Germline V gene data show CDR1 as SGHTA and CDR2 as FQGNSA. With 5 bases removed from V and 3 bases from J, the gap between germline ends came to 17 bases. The CDR3 DNA reads TGTGCCAGCAGCCCGGGCGTGAATAGCCTCAATCAGCCCCAGCATTTT. This encodes CASSPGVNSLNQPQHF.

This chain joins TRBV20-1 and TRBJ2-3; D is perhaps TRBD1 or TRBD2 (6 bases each). V was cut by 6 bases and J by 2 bases, with 15 bases left in between. The germline V gene has CDR1 DFQATT and CDR2 SNEGSKA (reference sequence). CDR3 length equals 14 residues. The CDR3 sequence is CSAGRGGDTDTQYF. CDR3 nucleotide sequence: TGCAGTGCCGGCAGGGGCGGGGACACAGATACGCAGTATTTT.

The chain is built from TRBV6-1 and TRBJ1-2; 7 bases are shared with TRBD1. CDR1 is MNHNS and CDR2 is SASEGT in the germline V gene. This CDR3 comprises 15 residues. The V gene end was trimmed by 6 bases and the J gene end by 6 bases; junction bases not matched to a gene: 13. In DNA, the CDR3 is TGTGCCAGCAGCTTTGACCCGGGACAGAGGAATGGCTACACCTTC. This encodes CASSFDPGQRNGYTF.

The chain joins TRBV3-1 to TRBJ1-2; TRBD1 is a possible D gene (5 bases). The CDR3 has 14 residues. Trimming pared 1 base from V and 3 bases from J, leaving 9 bases between. In germline, CDR1 is LGHDT, CDR2 YNNKEL (reference sequence). The CDR3 sequence is CASSQVSGDYGYTF. In DNA form, the CDR3 reads TGTGCCAGCAGCCAAGTTTCGGGGGACTATGGCTACACCTTC. The entire variable domain, with the rest obtained from reference TRBV3-1 and TRBJ1-2, is as follows: DTAVSQTPKYLVTQMGNDKSIKCEQNLGHDTMYWYKQDSKKFLKIMFSYNNKELIINETVPNRFSPKSPDKAHLNLHINSLELGDSAVYFCASSQVSGDYGYTFGSGTRLTVV.

This clonotype showed up just a few times. The chain recombines TRBV24-1 with TRBJ1-2, with TRBD1 matching 8 bases. V gave up 5 bases and J gave up 6 bases; unmatched junction bases: 13. Germline CDR1 and CDR2: KGHDR and SFDVKD. The CDR3 sequence is 16 residues long. This CDR3 is CATSGLGQGGIHGYTF. The CDR3 DNA follows: TGTGCCACCAGTGGTCTTGGACAGGGAGGTATTCATGGCTACACCTTC.

This clonotype was found many times. V gene TRBV29-1 combines with J gene TRBJ2-3, with 7 bases matching TRBD2. The CDR3 contains 15 residues. Germline lookup yields CDR1 SQVTM and CDR2 ANQGSEA. V trimming: 0 bases; J trimming: 9 bases; junction bases outside the gene matches: 12. The CDR3 sequence: CSVEDLGRLGGTQYF. The CDR3, as DNA: TGCAGCGTTGAAGATCTAGGGCGCCTCGGGGGGACGCAGTATTTT.

This clonotype showed up just a few times. This sequence joins TRBV13 and TRBJ2-1; 8 bases match TRBD2. CDR1 and CDR2 (germline): PRHDT, FYEKMQ (reference sequence). Trimming removed 3 bases from V and 8 bases from J; junction bases left unmatched: 9. There are 15 residues in the CDR3. The CDR3 coding sequence is TGTGCCAGCAGCTTCAAGGGACTAGTCAGGTATGAGCAGTTCTTC. This encodes CASSFKGLVRYEQFF.

J is TRBJ1-5 and V is TRBV6-2 or TRBV6-3; 9 bases match TRBD1. This CDR3 comprises 13 residues. CDR1 and CDR2 from the germline V gene are MNHEY and SVGEGT. The J segment lost 6 bases and the V segment lost 6 bases, leaving 3 bases of the junction unmatched. The CDR3 loop reads CASRGTGRQPQHF. The CDR3 region has the DNA TGTGCCAGCAGGGGGACAGGGCGTCAGCCCCAGCATTTT.

In its sample, this clonotype was seen a few times. The V gene is TRBV7-9, the J gene TRBJ2-1; D may match TRBD1 or TRBD2 (5 bases each). CDR1 SEHNR and CDR2 FQNEAQ come from the germline V gene (reference sequence). Trimming removed 6 bases from V and 10 bases from J, with 16 bases in between. This CDR3 spans 13 amino acids. CDR3 residues: CASSFTEGTEQFF. CDR3 bases: TGTGCCAGCAGTTTTACTGAGGGGACCGAGCAGTTCTTC. Looking up the rest from reference TRBV7-9 and TRBJ2-1 gives the full variable domain: DTGVSQNPRHKITKRGQNVTFRCDPISEHNRLYWYRQTLGQGPEFLTYFQNEAQLEKSRLLSDRFSAERPKGSFSTLEIQRTEQGDSAMYLCASSFTEGTEQFFGPGTRLTVL.

This clonotype showed up just a few times. J is TRBJ2-2 and V is TRBV4-2; D call uncertain. Per the germline V gene, CDR1 is LGHNA and CDR2 is YNFKEQ. Trimming removed 1 base at V and 1 base at J, with 7 bases between. The CDR3 is made up of 15 amino acids. CDR3 nucleotide sequence: TGTGCCAGCAGCCAAGGTTTCCAGAACACCGGGGAGCTGTTTTTT. Its protein product is CASSQGFQNTGELFF.